This T cell receptor beta chain was captured by sequencing in a study of cytomegalovirus exposure and HLA in healthy donors. The length of the CDR3 is 14 residues. The trim removed 2 bases at V and 4 bases at J, leaving 5 bases unmatched. The germline V gene has CDR1 LGHNA and CDR2 YNFKEQ. Primers included in the PCR were 60 Vbeta and 13 Jbeta primers. Sequencing used immunoSEQ multiplex PCR; TCRdb keeps in-frame clones, though not all of them. This sample contains around 200,000 clones. This receptor was taken from a woman younger than 35 in good health and CMV-seropositive. Sequencing was done on a sample of PBMCs. The V gene is TRBV4-2, the J gene TRBJ2-7; 7 bases line up with TRBD2. CDR3 DNA: TGTGCCAGCAGCCAACAAAGCGGGGTTTACGAGCAGTACTTC. Amino acid sequence: CASSQQSGVYEQYF.